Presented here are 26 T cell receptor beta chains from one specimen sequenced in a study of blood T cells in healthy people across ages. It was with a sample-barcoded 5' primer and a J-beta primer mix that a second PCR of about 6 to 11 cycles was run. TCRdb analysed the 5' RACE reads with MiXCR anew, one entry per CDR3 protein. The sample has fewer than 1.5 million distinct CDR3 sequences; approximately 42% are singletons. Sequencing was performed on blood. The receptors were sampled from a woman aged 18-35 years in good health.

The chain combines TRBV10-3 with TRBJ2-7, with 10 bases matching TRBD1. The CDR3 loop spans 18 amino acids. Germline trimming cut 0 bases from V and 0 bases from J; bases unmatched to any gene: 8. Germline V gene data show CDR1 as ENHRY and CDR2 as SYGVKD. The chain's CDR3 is CAISESLWGQGSSYEQYF. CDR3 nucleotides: TGTGCCATCAGTGAGTCTCTCTGGGGACAGGGGAGCTCCTACGAGCAGTACTTC.

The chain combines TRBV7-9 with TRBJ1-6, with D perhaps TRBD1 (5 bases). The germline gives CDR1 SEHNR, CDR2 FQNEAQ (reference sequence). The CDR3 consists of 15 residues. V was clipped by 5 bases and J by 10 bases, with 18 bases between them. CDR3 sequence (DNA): TGTGCCAGCAGCCCCCGGGGAGGCAAGGGGTCACCCCTCCACTTT. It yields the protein CASSPRGGKGSPLHF. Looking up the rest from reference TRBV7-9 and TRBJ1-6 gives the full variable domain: DTGVSQNPRHKITKRGQNVTFRCDPISEHNRLYWYRQTLGQGPEFLTYFQNEAQLEKSRLLSDRFSAERPKGSFSTLEIQRTEQGDSAMYLCASSPRGGKGSPLHFGNGTRLTVT.

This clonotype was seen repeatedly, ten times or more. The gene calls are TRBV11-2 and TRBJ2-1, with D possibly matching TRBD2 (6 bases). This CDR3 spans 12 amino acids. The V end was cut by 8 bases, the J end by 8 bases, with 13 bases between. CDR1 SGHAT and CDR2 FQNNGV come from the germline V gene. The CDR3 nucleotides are TGTGCCAGCGGGGGGAGCGGTGATGAGCAGTTCTTC. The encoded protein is CASGGSGDEQFF.

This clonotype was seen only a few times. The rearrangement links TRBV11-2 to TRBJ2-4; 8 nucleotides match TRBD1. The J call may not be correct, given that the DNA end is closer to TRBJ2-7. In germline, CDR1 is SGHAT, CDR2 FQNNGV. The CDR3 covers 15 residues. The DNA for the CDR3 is TGTGCCAGCAGCTTAGGGGTGGGGACAGGCTACGAGCAGTACTTC. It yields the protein CASSLGVGTGYEQYF.

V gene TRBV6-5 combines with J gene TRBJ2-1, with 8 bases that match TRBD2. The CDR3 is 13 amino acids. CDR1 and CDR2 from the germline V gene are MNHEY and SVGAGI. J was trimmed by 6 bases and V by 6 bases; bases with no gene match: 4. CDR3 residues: CASRPGGGNEQFF. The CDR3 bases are TGTGCCAGCAGGCCGGGGGGGGGCAATGAGCAGTTCTTC.

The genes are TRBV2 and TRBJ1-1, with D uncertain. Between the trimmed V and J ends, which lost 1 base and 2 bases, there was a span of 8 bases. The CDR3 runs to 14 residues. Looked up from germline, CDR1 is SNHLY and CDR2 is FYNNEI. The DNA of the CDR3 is TGTGCCAGCAGTGAAGAGAGGGCAAACACTGAAGCTTTCTTT. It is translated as CASSEERANTEAFF.

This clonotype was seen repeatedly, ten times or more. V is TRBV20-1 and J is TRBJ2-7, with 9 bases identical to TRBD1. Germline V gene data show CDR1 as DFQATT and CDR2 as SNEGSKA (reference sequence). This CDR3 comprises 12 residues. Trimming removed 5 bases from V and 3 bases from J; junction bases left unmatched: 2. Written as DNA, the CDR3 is TGCAGTGCTGGGGGACAGGGCTACGAGCAGTACTTC. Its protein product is CSAGGQGYEQYF.

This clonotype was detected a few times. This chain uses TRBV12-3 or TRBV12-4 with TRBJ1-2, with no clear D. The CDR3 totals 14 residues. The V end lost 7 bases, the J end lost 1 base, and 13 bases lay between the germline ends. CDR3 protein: CASTASEVNYGYTF. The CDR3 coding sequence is TGTGCCAGCACCGCCTCGGAGGTTAACTATGGCTACACCTTC.

Here the CDR3 DNA reads TGTGCCAGCAGCCAAGATGGTAGGGCCAACGTCCTGACTTTC. Translated, it gives CASSQDGRANVLTF. V and J are TRBV3-1 and TRBJ2-6; D gene uncertain. V was clipped by 0 bases and J by 5 bases, with 5 bases between them. The CDR3 spans 14 residues. Germline loops: CDR1 LGHDT, CDR2 YNNKEL (reference sequence).

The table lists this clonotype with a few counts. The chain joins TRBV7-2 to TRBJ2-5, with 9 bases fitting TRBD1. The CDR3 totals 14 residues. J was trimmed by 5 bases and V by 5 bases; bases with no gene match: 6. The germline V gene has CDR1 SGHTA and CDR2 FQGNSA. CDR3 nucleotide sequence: TGTGCCAGCAGCGTAACAGGGGGCTGGGAGACCCAGTACTTC. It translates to CASSVTGGWETQYF. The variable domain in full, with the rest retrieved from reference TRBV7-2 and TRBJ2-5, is GAGVSQSPSNKVTEKGKDVELRCDPISGHTALYWYRQSLGQGLEFLIYFQGNSAPDKSGLPSDRFSAERTGGSVSTLTIQRTQQEDSAVYLCASSVTGGWETQYFGPGTRLLVL.

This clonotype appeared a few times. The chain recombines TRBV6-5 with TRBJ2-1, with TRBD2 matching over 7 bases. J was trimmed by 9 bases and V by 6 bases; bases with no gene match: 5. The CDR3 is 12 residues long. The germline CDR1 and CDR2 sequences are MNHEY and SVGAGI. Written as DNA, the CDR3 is TGTGCCAGCAGCGATTCGGGGGGTGAGCAGTTCTTC. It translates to CASSDSGGEQFF.

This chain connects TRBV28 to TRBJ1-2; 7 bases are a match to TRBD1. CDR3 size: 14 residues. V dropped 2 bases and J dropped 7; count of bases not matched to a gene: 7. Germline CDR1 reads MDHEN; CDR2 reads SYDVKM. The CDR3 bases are TGTGCCAGCAGTTTACAAGGGGGCGCGGGTGGCTACACCTTC. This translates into CASSLQGGAGGYTF.

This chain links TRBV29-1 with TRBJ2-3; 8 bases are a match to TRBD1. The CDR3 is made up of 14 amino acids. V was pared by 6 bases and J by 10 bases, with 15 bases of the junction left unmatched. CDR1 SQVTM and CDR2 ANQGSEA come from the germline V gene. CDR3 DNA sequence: TGCAGCGTGCCGGGACAGGAGTTTTTGATACCGCAGTATTTT. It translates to CSVPGQEFLIPQYF.

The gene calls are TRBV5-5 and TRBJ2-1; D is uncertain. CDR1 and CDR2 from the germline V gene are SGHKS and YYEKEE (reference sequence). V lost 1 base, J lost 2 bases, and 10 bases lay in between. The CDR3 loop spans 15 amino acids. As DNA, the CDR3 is TGTGCCAGCAGCTTGCTGTGGGCGGCCTACAATGAGCAGTTCTTC. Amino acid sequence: CASSLLWAAYNEQFF. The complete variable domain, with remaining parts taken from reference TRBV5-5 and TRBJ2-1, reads DAGVTQSPTHLIKTRGQQVTLRCSPISGHKSVSWYQQVLGQGPQFIFQYYEKEERGRGNFPDRFSARQFPNYSSELNVNALLLGDSALYLCASSLLWAAYNEQFFGPGTRLTVL.

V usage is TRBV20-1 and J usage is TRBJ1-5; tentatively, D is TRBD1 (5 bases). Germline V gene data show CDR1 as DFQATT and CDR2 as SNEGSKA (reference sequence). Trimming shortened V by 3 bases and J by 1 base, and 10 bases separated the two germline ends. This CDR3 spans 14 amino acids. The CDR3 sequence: CSARPTASNQPQHF. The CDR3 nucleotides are TGCAGTGCTAGGCCGACAGCAAGCAATCAGCCCCAGCATTTT.

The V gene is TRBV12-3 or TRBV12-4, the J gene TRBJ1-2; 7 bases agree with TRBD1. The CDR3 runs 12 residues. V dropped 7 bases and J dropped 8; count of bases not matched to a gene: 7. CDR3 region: CASTKGAGGYTF. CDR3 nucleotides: TGTGCCAGCACGAAGGGGGCTGGGGGCTACACCTTC.

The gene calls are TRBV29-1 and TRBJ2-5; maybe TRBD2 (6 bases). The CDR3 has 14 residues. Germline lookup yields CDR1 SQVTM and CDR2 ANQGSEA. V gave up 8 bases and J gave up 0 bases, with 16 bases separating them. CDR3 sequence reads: CSIAGLENQETQYF. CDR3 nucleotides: TGCAGCATTGCGGGACTCGAGAACCAAGAGACCCAGTACTTC. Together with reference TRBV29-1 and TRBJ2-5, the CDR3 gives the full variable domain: SAVISQKPSRDICQRGTSLTIQCQVDSQVTMMFWYRQQPGQSLTLIATANQGSEATYESGFVIDKFPISRPNLTFSTLTVSNMSPEDSSIYLCSIAGLENQETQYFGPGTRLLVL.

As DNA, the CDR3 is TGCGCCAGCAGCTTGAGACTAGATTCCGATGAGCAGTTCTTC. This gives the protein CASSLRLDSDEQFF. This chain connects TRBV5-1 to TRBJ2-1, with D maybe TRBD2 (6 bases). The CDR3 has 14 residues. Germline V lookup: CDR1 SGHRS, CDR2 YFSETQ. V gave up 1 base and J gave up 8 bases, with 13 bases separating them.

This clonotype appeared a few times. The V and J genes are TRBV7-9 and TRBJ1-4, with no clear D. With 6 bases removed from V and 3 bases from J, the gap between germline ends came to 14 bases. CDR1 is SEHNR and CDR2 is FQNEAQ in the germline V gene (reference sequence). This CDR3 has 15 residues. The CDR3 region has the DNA TGTGCCAGCAGACCTAGCGGGGTCGCTAATGAAAAACTGTTTTTT. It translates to CASRPSGVANEKLFF.

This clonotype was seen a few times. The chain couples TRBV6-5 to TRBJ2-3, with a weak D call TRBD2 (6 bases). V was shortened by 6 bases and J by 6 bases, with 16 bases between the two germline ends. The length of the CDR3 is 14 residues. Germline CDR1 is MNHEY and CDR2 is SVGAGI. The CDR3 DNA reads TGTGCCAGCAGGCCCGGTGGTGGAGGGGATACGCAGTATTTT. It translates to CASRPGGGGDTQYF.

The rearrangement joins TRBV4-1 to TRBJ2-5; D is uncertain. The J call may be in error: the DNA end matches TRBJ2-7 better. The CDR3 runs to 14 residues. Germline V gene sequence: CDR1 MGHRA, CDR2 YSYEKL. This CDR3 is CASSHPGKENEQYF. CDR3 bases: TGCGCCAGCAGCCATCCGGGTAAGGAGAACGAGCAGTACTTC.

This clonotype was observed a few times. CDR3 loop: CASSHQGTSGGDTQYF. The CDR3 bases are TGTGCCAGCAGCCATCAGGGGACTAGCGGAGGGGATACGCAGTATTTT. The rearrangement uses TRBV4-2 and TRBJ2-3; 11 bases are a match to TRBD2. Losses at the gene ends were 3 bases for V and 6 bases for J; bases not matched to a gene: 8. The germline V gene has CDR1 LGHNA and CDR2 YNFKEQ. This CDR3 is 16 amino acids long.

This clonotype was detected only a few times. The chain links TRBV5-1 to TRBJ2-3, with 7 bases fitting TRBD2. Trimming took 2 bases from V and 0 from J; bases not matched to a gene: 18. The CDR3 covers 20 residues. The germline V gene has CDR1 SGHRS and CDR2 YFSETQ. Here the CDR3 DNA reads TGCGCCAGCAGCTTAGACATGACTAGCAGTCCCCAAACTAGCACAGATACGCAGTATTTT. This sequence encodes CASSLDMTSSPQTSTDTQYF.

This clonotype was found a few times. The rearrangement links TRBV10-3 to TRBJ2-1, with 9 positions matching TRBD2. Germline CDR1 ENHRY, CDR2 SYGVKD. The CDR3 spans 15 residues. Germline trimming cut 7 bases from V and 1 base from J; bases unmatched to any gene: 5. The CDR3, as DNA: TGTGCCATCATGCGGGAGGGCCCGTCCTACAATGAGCAGTTCTTC. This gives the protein CAIMREGPSYNEQFF.

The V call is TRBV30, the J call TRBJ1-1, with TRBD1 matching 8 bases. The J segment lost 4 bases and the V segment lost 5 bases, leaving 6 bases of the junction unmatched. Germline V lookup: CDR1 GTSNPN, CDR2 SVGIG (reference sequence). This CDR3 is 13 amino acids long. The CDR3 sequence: CAWEQGGITEAFF. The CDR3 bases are TGTGCCTGGGAACAGGGGGGCATCACTGAAGCTTTCTTT.

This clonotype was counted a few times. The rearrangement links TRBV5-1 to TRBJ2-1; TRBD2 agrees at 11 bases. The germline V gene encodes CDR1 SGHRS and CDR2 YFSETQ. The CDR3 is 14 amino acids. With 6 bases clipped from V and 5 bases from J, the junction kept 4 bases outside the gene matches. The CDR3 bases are TGCGCCAGCATACCGGGACTAGCGGACAATGAGCAGTTCTTC. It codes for CASIPGLADNEQFF.